A selection of T cell receptor beta chains follows, all from one sample in a study of shared clonotypes between healthy human individuals. Assay: immunoSEQ multiplex PCR; the TCRdb copy retains only in-frame clones and omits some. The sample has roughly 2.2 million clones, over 90% seen once. What was sequenced was naive CD4+ T cells from PBMCs. All receptors derive from a man between 18 and 29 years old in good health. Some clones in this sample may be carry-over from other donors' samples. The conserved cysteine and the conserved F or W are not part of the CDR3 here. The D gene is left open where the match is weak. Clone size is shown for a subset of rows, as once, few, many or a class of expanded clone.

clone_size v_call d_call cdr3_aa
. TRBV7-3 TRBD2 ASSSLAGLYNEQF
once TRBV5-1 . ASSLEGAARDTQY
few TRBV15 TRBD1 ATSRDRGIEAF
. TRBV7-2 . ASSLDAGGQY
few TRBV27 TRBD1 ASRMGQYNEKLF
. TRBV29-1 . GSRQGEETQY
. TRBV10-3 . AINMGGLLNTEAF
. TRBV6-5 TRBD2 GGTSGRNEQF
. TRBV5-1 . ASSLVGGYYEQY
. TRBV7-2 . ASNFGRSGNTIY
. TRBV5-4 . ASSLGGGSRAYEQY
. TRBV30 TRBD1 AWSVQGAETGELF
. TRBV28 . ASSFLGVSERGGSYNEQF